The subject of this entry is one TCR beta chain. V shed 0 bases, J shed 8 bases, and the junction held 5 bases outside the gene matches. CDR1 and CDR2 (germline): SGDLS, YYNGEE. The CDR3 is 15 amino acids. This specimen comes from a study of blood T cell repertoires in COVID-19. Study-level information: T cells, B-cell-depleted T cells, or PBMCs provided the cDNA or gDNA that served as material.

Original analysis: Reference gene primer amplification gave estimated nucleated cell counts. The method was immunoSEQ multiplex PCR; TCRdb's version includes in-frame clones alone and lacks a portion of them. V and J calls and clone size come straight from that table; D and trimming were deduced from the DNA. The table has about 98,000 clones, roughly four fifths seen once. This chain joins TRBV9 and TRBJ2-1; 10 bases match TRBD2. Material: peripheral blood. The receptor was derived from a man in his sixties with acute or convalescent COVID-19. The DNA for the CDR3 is TGTGCCAGCAGCGTAGATCTAGCGGGAGAGTATGAGCAGTTCTTC. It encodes CASSVDLAGEYEQFF.